Only one count was recorded for the clone carrying this TCR beta chain. Its antigen is undetermined. Brentuximab vedotin exposure varied among the patients, all of whom had relapsed after autologous stem cell transplantation. Using immunoSEQ multiplex PCR, the repertoire was profiled, and TCRdb retains in-frame clones only, with some absent. The sample shows around 27,000 clones, roughly 78% of them seen only once. These data come from a study of PD-1 blockade in classical Hodgkin lymphoma. Study-wide results and caveats: Baseline TCR diversity was reportedly lower in newly diagnosed patients than healthy donors.

Trimming pared 2 bases from V and 0 bases from J, leaving 6 bases between. Germline CDR1 reads MNHEY; CDR2 reads SVGAGI. The CDR3 is 14 residues long. This chain connects TRBV6-5 to TRBJ2-3; unclear D gene. The clonotype originates from a human donor with classical Hodgkin lymphoma. The sequencing here drew on peripheral blood mononuclear cells (PBMCs), taken before the second cycle of nivolumab. DNA of the CDR3: TGTGCCAGCAGTTACCAAACAAGCACAGATACGCAGTATTTT. Its protein is CASSYQTSTDTQYF.